Here is one T cell receptor (beta chain) with its context. Antigen specificity is unknown. The entry originates in a study of post-analysis software for immune sequencing data. General study results and limits: Elevated frequency relative to controls characterized roughly five TRBV segments in patients, TRBV5-6, TRBV5-1 and TRBV20-1 among them.

Unique molecular identifiers had been added to the TCR beta cDNA libraries. TCRdb ran MiXCR on the PCR reads and lists one entry per CDR3 protein. There are hundreds of thousands of distinct CDR3 sequences in the sample; about 60% occur only once, and over 9% lies in the top ten. The CDR3 spans 15 residues. Germline CDR1 and CDR2: SGDLS and YYNGEE. The ends lost 3 bases at V and 4 bases at J; junction bases unmatched: 8. Input material: blood. This chain uses TRBV9 with TRBJ1-1; 8 positions match TRBD1. The TCR was taken from a girl between 2 and 10 years old with multiple sclerosis. This CDR3 reads CASSGTGKGVTEAFF. CDR3 DNA: TGTGCCAGCAGCGGGACAGGGAAGGGAGTCACTGAAGCTTTCTTT.